The rows below give T cell receptor beta chains drawn from one sample of a study of OX40 agonist ivuxolimab in advanced cancers. Profiling relied on immunoSEQ multiplex PCR, and the TCRdb table lists in-frame clones only, not all of them. The data contain approximately 10,000 clones, 70% to 90% of them seen just once; the ten biggest clones take up about 13%. Sequencing was performed on CD4+ or CD8+ T cells sorted from blood, taken in a trial of the OX40 agonist ivuxolimab. Source of these receptors: an adult with an advanced solid tumor such as melanoma, head and neck, liver or kidney cancer. Each CDR3 is given with its conserved first and last residue. Each record gives: V gene, J gene, clone size, D gene, CDR3 DNA, CDR3 protein. A D gene is named only where the DNA matches it firmly. Clone sizes are given selectively: once, few, many, or a class where the clone is expanded.

>TRBV19|TRBJ1-1|-|-
TGTGCCAGCCGACTTGAGGCTTTCGGGGGGGACACTGAAGCTTTCTTT
CASRLEAFGGDTEAFF
>TRBV7-9|TRBJ2-1|-|-
TGTGCCAGCAGCTTAGGGGTGAATGAGCAGTTCTTC
CASSLGVNEQFF
>TRBV7-2|TRBJ2-3|-|-
TGTGCCAGCAGCCCCCTTAATAGCGGCACAGATACGCAGTATTTT
CASSPLNSGTDTQYF
>TRBV7-7|TRBJ2-7|-|-
TGTGCCAGCAGCTTAGCCGGGCTATACGAGCAGTACTTC
CASSLAGLYEQYF
>TRBV6-1|TRBJ2-1|-|-
TGTGCCAGCAGTGGCGGGGTTTCATACAATGAGCAGTTCTTC
CASSGGVSYNEQFF
>TRBV7-9|TRBJ2-7|-|TRBD2
TGTGCCAGCAGCTACGAGGGAGGGGAGGGGTACGAGCAGTACTTC
CASSYEGGEGYEQYF
>TRBV27|TRBJ1-2|-|TRBD1
TGTGCCAGCAGTTTAGAACAGGGGAACGGCTACACCTTC
CASSLEQGNGYTF
>TRBV11-2|TRBJ2-1|-|-
TGTGCCAGCATCACTGGCCAGGGTTTAGGGGACAATGAGCAGTTCTTC
CASITGQGLGDNEQFF
>TRBV4-1|TRBJ1-2|-|TRBD1
TGCGCCAGCACCGGAGGCGGCAGGGGGCTTAACTATGGCTACACCTTC
CASTGGGRGLNYGYTF
>TRBV7-6|TRBJ2-5|-|-
TGTGCCAGCAGCTCAGAGACCGGCCAAGAGACCCAGTACTTC
CASSSETGQETQYF
>TRBV19|TRBJ1-5|-|-
TGTGCCAGTAGTATACGGGGCGCACGCAATCAGCCCCAGCATTTT
CASSIRGARNQPQHF
>TRBV4-1|TRBJ1-4|few|-
TGCGCCAGCAGCCATCGCTCAGGGGATGAAAAACTGTTTTTT
CASSHRSGDEKLFF
>TRBV6-1|TRBJ2-3|-|-
TGTGCCAGCAGTGAGCCCCTTTGGGACATAACTAGCACAGATACGCAGTATTTT
CASSEPLWDITSTDTQYF
>TRBV10-3|TRBJ2-7|-|-
TGTGCCATCAAGGGCGGCACTGGCTACGAGCAGTACTTC
CAIKGGTGYEQYF
>TRBV5-6|TRBJ1-6|-|-
TGTGCCAGCAGCTTGGCGGACCGGAATTCACCCCTCCACTTT
CASSLADRNSPLHF
>TRBV28|TRBJ1-5|-|-
TGTGCCAGCAGCGACGGATACAATCAGCCCCAGCATTTT
CASSDGYNQPQHF